This passage covers 27 T cell receptor beta chains from one sample sequenced in a study of cytomegalovirus exposure and HLA in healthy donors. Amplification used 60 Vbeta primers and 13 Jbeta primers. Produced via immunoSEQ multiplex PCR; TCRdb's table is partial and in-frame only. The sample has around 95,000 clones, about 76% seen once; the top ten hold 9.5% to 13%. The material sequenced was PBMCs. These receptors originate from a man aged 25 to 45 in good health and CMV-seropositive.

CDR3 in amino acids: CASSFPPSGGLGNTIYF. CDR3 bases: TGTGCCAGCAGCTTTCCGCCCTCTGGAGGCCTTGGAAACACCATATATTTT. V usage is TRBV12-1 and J usage is TRBJ1-3. TRBV12-1 is a listed pseudogene. CDR3 length: 17 residues.

This chain connects TRBV27 to TRBJ2-1, with 8 positions matching TRBD1. The CDR3 has 17 amino acids. V gave up 0 bases and J gave up 3 bases; unmatched junction bases: 7. Germline assignment: CDR1 MNHEY and CDR2 SMNVEV (reference sequence). The CDR3 is CASSLSIGTGHYNEQFF. The CDR3 DNA is TGTGCCAGCAGTTTATCCATCGGGACAGGCCACTACAATGAGCAGTTCTTC.

CDR3 in amino acids: CASSPGGTGPSNYGYTF. CDR3 coding DNA: TGCGCCAGCAGCCCAGGTGGAACAGGCCCCTCTAACTATGGCTACACCTTC. This chain uses TRBV4-1 with TRBJ1-2, with D perhaps TRBD1 (5 bases). Trimming shortened V by 4 bases and J by 0 bases, and 18 bases separated the two germline ends. The CDR3 loop spans 17 amino acids. The V gene's germline CDR1 is MGHRA and CDR2 YSYEKL.

The chain has TRBV2 and TRBJ2-7, with 7 bases lining up with TRBD1. With 6 bases clipped from V and 2 bases from J, the junction kept 7 bases outside the gene matches. This CDR3 spans 14 amino acids. Per the germline V gene, CDR1 is SNHLY and CDR2 is FYNNEI. CDR3 coding DNA: TGTGCCAGCAGCGCCACAGGGGAACCCTACGAGCAGTACTTC. Encoded protein: CASSATGEPYEQYF.

This clone was picked up a small number of times. The chain carries TRBV6-1 and TRBJ1-4; 9 bases agree with TRBD1. V gave up 5 bases and J gave up 14 bases; unmatched junction bases: 12. In germline, CDR1 is MNHNS, CDR2 SASEGT. This CDR3 region has 14 residues. The CDR3 DNA is TGTGCCAGCAGTCCATGGGGACAGGGACAATATCTGTTTTTT. Amino acid sequence: CASSPWGQGQYLFF.

The chain has TRBV5-1 and TRBJ1-3, with 12 bases lining up with TRBD1. This CDR3 is built from 16 residues. Germline assignment: CDR1 SGHRS and CDR2 YFSETQ. The V segment lost 0 bases and the J segment 4 bases; nucleotides outside the gene matches: 2. Here the CDR3 DNA reads TGCGCCAGCAGCTTGGGGGACAGGGGGCGAGGAAACACCATATATTTT. Translation gives CASSLGDRGRGNTIYF.

DNA for the CDR3: TGTGCCAGCAGTGGACAGTACAATGAGCAGTTCTTC. Translation: CASSGQYNEQFF. This chain uses TRBV2 with TRBJ2-1; TRBD1 is a possible D gene (5 bases). V lost 4 bases and J lost 4, with 5 bases in between. CDR3 length: 12 amino acids. CDR1 and CDR2 (germline): SNHLY, FYNNEI.

A few counts support this clone. The chain joins TRBV5-5 to TRBJ2-7, with 10 bases fitting TRBD2. The germline CDR1 and CDR2 sequences are SGHKS and YYEKEE (reference sequence). Losses at the gene ends were 4 bases for V and 4 bases for J; bases not matched to a gene: 5. The CDR3 runs 14 residues. CDR3 sequence: CASSQTSGPYEQYF. In nucleotides, the CDR3 is TGTGCCAGCAGCCAGACTAGCGGGCCTTACGAGCAGTACTTC.

This clone was picked up one time. The chain has TRBV5-1 and TRBJ2-7; D is possibly TRBD2 (6 bases). Per the germline V gene, CDR1 is SGHRS and CDR2 is YFSETQ. This CDR3 region has 16 residues. The V end was cut by 0 bases, the J end by 0 bases, with 13 bases between. Written as DNA, the CDR3 is TGCGCCAGCAGCTTGGGCCAGGCCGGGAGCTCCTACGAGCAGTACTTC. It codes for CASSLGQAGSSYEQYF.

V gene TRBV18 combines with J gene TRBJ2-7; no firm D call. V was pared by 3 bases and J by 0 bases, with 12 bases between. Looked up from germline, CDR1 is KGHSH and CDR2 is LQKENI. This CDR3 is built from 15 residues. The CDR3 here is CASSPPSIYSYEQYF. The CDR3 DNA reads TGTGCCAGCTCACCTCCCTCAATCTACTCCTACGAGCAGTACTTC. Variable domain in full (rest from reference TRBV18 and TRBJ2-7): NAGVMQNPRHLVRRRGQEARLRCSPMKGHSHVYWYRQLPEEGLKFMVYLQKENIIDESGMPKERFSAEFPKEGPSILRIQQVVRGDSAAYFCASSPPSIYSYEQYFGPGTRLTVT.

V usage is TRBV5-4 and J usage is TRBJ2-7; 9 positions agree with TRBD1. CDR1 is SGHNT, CDR2 YYREEE, per germline (reference sequence). J gave up 4 bases and V 3 bases, and 5 bases lay outside the gene matches. The CDR3 is 14 amino acids. The CDR3 region is CASSSTGGEYEQYF. CDR3 nucleotides: TGTGCCAGCAGCTCAACAGGGGGCGAGTACGAGCAGTACTTC.

The chain is built from TRBV5-6 and TRBJ2-1; D remains unclear. This CDR3 spans 15 amino acids. Trimming pared 2 bases from V and 0 bases from J, leaving 9 bases between. Germline CDR1 and CDR2: SGHDT and YYEEEE. The DNA of the CDR3 is TGTGCCAGCAGCTTAATAACGAGCTCCTACAATGAGCAGTTCTTC. This translates into CASSLITSSYNEQFF.

This clone turned up a few times. The chain combines TRBV30 with TRBJ1-4; D is undetermined. The CDR3 is made up of 14 amino acids. The germline V gene encodes CDR1 GTSNPN and CDR2 SVGIG (reference sequence). V was trimmed by 1 base and J by 0 bases, leaving 6 bases between them. The CDR3 spells CAWSATSTNEKLFF. The CDR3 DNA sequence: TGTGCCTGGAGTGCGACATCAACTAATGAAAAACTGTTTTTT.

This clone was counted a single time. One junction end disagrees with the germline gene, perhaps due to a read error. This rearrangement joins TRBV7-9 to TRBJ1-1; possibly TRBD1 for D (6 bases). The germline V gene has CDR1 SEHNR and CDR2 FQNEAQ (reference sequence). The CDR3 extends over 15 amino acids. CDR3 protein: CSSSLGVGANTEAFF. In DNA form, the CDR3 reads TGTTCCAGCAGCTTAGGGGTGGGGGCGAACACTGAAGCTTTCTTT.

CDR3 region: CASSTGLAYNEQFF. The CDR3 coding sequence is TGTGCCAGCAGTACGGGACTAGCCTACAATGAGCAGTTCTTC. The chain carries TRBV2 and TRBJ2-1; 8 bases map to TRBD2. J gave up 2 bases and V 5 bases, and 2 bases lay outside the gene matches. Germline V gene lookup returns CDR1 SNHLY and CDR2 FYNNEI. The CDR3 is 14 amino acids.

Note on this clone: The junction shows a germline mismatch at one end, possibly a read error. The chain uses TRBV7-8 and TRBJ2-7; D is unclear. The CDR3 extends over 12 amino acids. The germline CDR1 and CDR2 sequences are SGHVS and FQNEAQ. The CDR3 here is CASSLALQDFSF. Written as DNA, the CDR3 is TGTGCCAGCAGCTTAGCTTTGCAGGATTTTTCTTTC. The full variable domain, its missing parts supplied by reference TRBV7-8 and TRBJ2-7, is GAGVSQSPRYKVAKRGQDVALRCDPISGHVSLFWYQQALGQGPEFLTYFQNEAQLDKSGLPSDRFFAERPEGSVSTLKIQRTQQEDSAVYLCASSLALQDFSFGPGTRLTVT.

This clone was picked up a small number of times. The V call is TRBV4-1, the J call TRBJ1-4; 9 nucleotides line up with TRBD1. CDR3 size: 15 residues. The germline CDR1 and CDR2 sequences are MGHRA and YSYEKL. The V gene end was trimmed by 5 bases and the J gene end by 7 bases; junction bases not matched to a gene: 8. DNA of the CDR3: TGCGCCAGCAGCACTGGACAGGGGAGCGGTGAAAAACTGTTTTTT. Protein: CASSTGQGSGEKLFF.

V is TRBV7-6 and J is TRBJ2-7, with D perhaps TRBD2 (5 bases). CDR3 length equals 17 residues. V lost 4 bases and J lost 0, with 19 bases in between. The germline gives CDR1 SGHVS, CDR2 FNYEAQ. CDR3 sequence: CASSSPIIGESSYEQYF. For the CDR3, the DNA is TGTGCCAGCAGCTCCCCCATAATTGGGGAGAGCTCCTACGAGCAGTACTTC.

This clone has just a few counts. V and J are TRBV27 and TRBJ2-3, with unresolved D. Deletions cut 6 bases from V and 9 bases from J, with 7 bases between. Looked up from germline, CDR1 is MNHEY and CDR2 is SMNVEV (reference sequence). This CDR3 has 10 residues. Written as DNA, the CDR3 is TGTGCCAGCAGGCCTAAGACGCAGTATTTT. It codes for CASRPKTQYF.

The V gene is TRBV7-6, the J gene TRBJ2-5; 11 bases are shared with TRBD1. The length of the CDR3 is 15 residues. V was pared by 6 bases and J by 5 bases, with 8 bases of the junction left unmatched. CDR1 is SGHVS, CDR2 FNYEAQ, per germline. The chain's CDR3 is CASSLSGTGGETQYF. The CDR3, as DNA: TGTGCCAGCAGTCTGTCCGGGACAGGGGGGGAGACCCAGTACTTC.

The rearrangement joins TRBV29-1 to TRBJ2-3; 10 nucleotides agree with TRBD2. The CDR3 totals 17 residues. Losses at the gene ends were 7 bases for V and 1 base for J; bases not matched to a gene: 14. Germline V lookup: CDR1 SQVTM, CDR2 ANQGSEA. In DNA form, the CDR3 reads TGCAGCGCAGAAGGTATTAGCGGGGGGCCTGGCACAGATACGCAGTATTTT. This gives the protein CSAEGISGGPGTDTQYF.

V usage is TRBV5-1 and J usage is TRBJ2-5; 9 nucleotides agree with TRBD2. The CDR3 consists of 14 residues. The junction had 4 bases not matched to a gene; V was cut back by 5 bases and J by 2 bases. Germline loops: CDR1 SGHRS, CDR2 YFSETQ. CDR3 in DNA: TGCGCCAGCAGTATGACTAGCGGACAAGAGACCCAGTACTTC. This sequence encodes CASSMTSGQETQYF.

This clone was seen a handful of times. The gene calls are TRBV6-1 and TRBJ2-1; the D gene is possibly TRBD2 (6 bases). Trimming removed 3 bases from V and 4 bases from J, with 10 bases in between. This CDR3 region has 14 residues. Germline-derived CDR1 and CDR2 are MNHNS and SASEGT. The CDR3 loop reads CASSESRGYNEQFF. DNA of the CDR3: TGTGCCAGCAGTGAGTCCCGGGGGTACAATGAGCAGTTCTTC.

J is TRBJ1-5 and V is TRBV7-9; no clear D gene. This CDR3 region has 12 residues. V was cut by 1 base and J by 11 bases, with 9 bases left in between. From germline, CDR1 is SEHNR and CDR2 FQNEAQ (reference sequence). This CDR3 reads CASSLGGEAQHF. CDR3 coding DNA: TGTGCCAGCAGCTTAGGTGGGGAGGCCCAGCATTTT.

The chain employs TRBV6-1 and TRBJ1-3; TRBD1 is a possible D gene (5 bases). Trimming shortened V by 6 bases and J by 2 bases, and 14 bases separated the two germline ends. Germline CDR1 and CDR2: MNHNS and SASEGT. The CDR3 covers 15 residues. CDR3 coding DNA: TGTGCCAGCAGAGACAGAAGGACGGCTGGAAACACCATATATTTT. Its protein product is CASRDRRTAGNTIYF.

Notes on this clone: At one end the junction does not follow the germline gene, possibly because of a read error. This chain connects TRBV7-2 to TRBJ2-7; 15 nucleotides line up with TRBD2. The CDR3 spans 18 residues. Germline V CDR1 and CDR2: SGHTA, FQGNSA. CDR3 sequence: CASSIAWTSGGAIYEQYF. The CDR3, as DNA: TGTGCCAGCAGCATAGCTTGGACTAGCGGGGGGGCCATCTACGAGCAGTACTTC.

This chain joins TRBV6-5 and TRBJ2-7, with D perhaps TRBD2 (7 bases). Germline values: CDR1 MNHEY, CDR2 SVGAGI. V lost 1 base and J lost 6, with 13 bases in between. CDR3 length: 14 residues. The CDR3 DNA sequence: TGTGCCAGCAGTTACTTCGGGGGGCAAGGCGAGCAGTACTTC. It translates to CASSYFGGQGEQYF.